Listed here are 12 T cell receptor beta chains from one sample, sequenced in a study of blood T cell repertoires in COVID-19. Profiling relied on immunoSEQ multiplex PCR, and the TCRdb table lists in-frame clones only, not all of them. The repertoire holds over 100,000 clones, roughly three quarters seen once, with less than 2.5% in the top ten. The sequencing sample was made of peripheral blood. The receptors were gathered from a woman in her 70s with acute or convalescent COVID-19.

The sample holds one count of this clone. The DNA is omitted, as the CDR3 cannot be located on it reliably, and the CDR3 follows TCRdb's listing. V is TRBV1 and J is TRBJ1-1; TRBD1, the table's D call, lacks a check against the DNA. TRBV1 is a documented pseudogene. The CDR3 numbers 17 amino acids, ends counted. The CDR3 loop is CTSSQVPFGEGTTEAFF.

CDR3 sequence: CASSGQGTQPQHF. The CDR3 DNA sequence: TGTGCCAGTAGTGGACAGGGAACTCAGCCCCAGCATTTT. The chain is built from TRBV19 and TRBJ1-5; 8 nucleotides match TRBD1. The germline CDR1 and CDR2 sequences are LNHDA and SQIVND (reference sequence). The trim removed 5 bases at V and 6 bases at J, leaving 3 bases unmatched. This CDR3 comprises 13 residues. The whole variable domain, filled in from reference TRBV19 and TRBJ1-5, reads DGGITQSPKYLFRKEGQNVTLSCEQNLNHDAMYWYRQDPGQGLRLIYYSQIVNDFQKGDIAEGYSVSREKKESFPLTVTSAQKNPTAFYLCASSGQGTQPQHFGDGTRLSIL.

The V gene is TRBV4-2, the J gene TRBJ1-1; D unclear. Trimming shortened V by 0 bases and J by 0 bases, and 14 bases separated the two germline ends. Germline-derived CDR1 and CDR2 are LGHNA and YNFKEQ. The CDR3 consists of 17 residues. CDR3 amino acids: CASSQDRSGSVNTEAFF. CDR3 coding DNA: TGTGCCAGCAGCCAAGATCGGAGTGGCAGCGTGAACACTGAAGCTTTCTTT.

The chain links TRBV2 to TRBJ1-1; 8 bases line up with TRBD1. Germline V gene lookup returns CDR1 SNHLY and CDR2 FYNNEI. V dropped 3 bases and J dropped 4; count of bases not matched to a gene: 10. The CDR3 length is 16 residues. CDR3 in amino acids: CASSDPPSTGGTEAFF. CDR3 DNA: TGTGCCAGCAGTGATCCCCCATCCACAGGGGGCACTGAAGCTTTCTTT. Combining the CDR3 with reference TRBV2 and TRBJ1-1 gives the whole variable domain EPEVTQTPSHQVTQMGQEVILRCVPISNHLYFYWYRQILGQKVEFLVSFYNNEISEKSEIFDDQFSVERPDGSNFTLKIRSTKLEDSAMYFCASSDPPSTGGTEAFFGQGTRLTVV.

CDR3 sequence: CASSMVGRGSYNSPLHF. The DNA for the CDR3 is TGTGCCAGTAGTATGGTTGGCAGGGGCTCCTATAATTCACCCCTCCACTTT. This sequence joins TRBV19 and TRBJ1-6, with a weak D call TRBD1 (6 bases). V was cut by 3 bases and J by 0 bases, with 12 bases left in between. This CDR3 is built from 17 residues. The V gene's germline CDR1 is LNHDA and CDR2 SQIVND (reference sequence).

Only a few counts were recorded for this clone. The chain joins TRBV2 to TRBJ2-4; the D is unclear. The CDR3 has 18 amino acids. Trimming left V 0 bases short and J 0 bases short, with 15 bases between. The germline V gene has CDR1 SNHLY and CDR2 FYNNEI. The CDR3 DNA reads as TGTGCCAGCAGTGAAGCGCGGTCGGTTCTCATAGCCAAAAACATTCAGTACTTC. Its protein is CASSEARSVLIAKNIQYF.

V is TRBV21-1 and J is TRBJ1-5. TRBV21-1 is described as a pseudogene. The CDR3 extends over 19 amino acids. CDR3 in DNA: TGTGCCAGCAGCCAGGTGGGCGGGGGCGTTGGGCCGCGAAATCAGCCCCAGCATTTT. Its translation is CASSQVGGGVGPRNQPQHF.

Note on this clone: An end of the junction does not agree with germline; a read error may underlie this. The chain couples TRBV18 to TRBJ2-4; D may be TRBD2 (5 bases). Germline CDR1 and CDR2: KGHSH and LQKENI. This CDR3 is built from 16 residues. The CDR3 reads CASSPPTLLANNIQYF. The CDR3 DNA is TGTGCCAGCTCACCACCTACACTCCTAGCCAACAACATTCAGTACTTC.

This chain links TRBV29-1 with TRBJ2-3; 8 bases are a match to TRBD2. The length of the CDR3 is 13 residues. Trimming cost V 5 bases and J 2 bases; bases outside gene matches: 3. From germline, CDR1 is SQVTM and CDR2 ANQGSEA. CDR3 residues: CSVPGGATDTQYF. In nucleotides, the CDR3 is TGCAGCGTTCCCGGGGGGGCCACAGATACGCAGTATTTT.

The rearrangement joins TRBV6-1 to TRBJ2-7, with 9 bases fitting TRBD1. This CDR3 is built from 15 residues. V was clipped by 1 base and J by 2 bases; unmatched bases: 3. Germline CDR1 is MNHNS and CDR2 is SASEGT. The CDR3 sequence is CASSEGRTGAYEQYF. CDR3 DNA: TGTGCCAGCAGTGAAGGGAGGACAGGGGCCTACGAGCAGTACTTC.

V usage is TRBV5-6 and J usage is TRBJ1-1; 7 nucleotides match TRBD1. The CDR3 length is 13 residues. Losses at the gene ends were 2 bases for V and 6 bases for J; bases not matched to a gene: 4. Germline CDR1 is SGHDT and CDR2 is YYEEEE. The CDR3 loop reads CASSFKGAPEAFF. The CDR3, as DNA: TGTGCCAGCAGCTTCAAGGGGGCCCCTGAAGCTTTCTTT.

The V gene is TRBV5-6, the J gene TRBJ2-2; the match to TRBD2 covers 7 bases. The V segment lost 1 base and the J segment 5 bases; nucleotides outside the gene matches: 2. Germline lookup yields CDR1 SGHDT and CDR2 YYEEEE. This CDR3 comprises 14 residues. This CDR3 reads CASSLIAGTGELFF. In nucleotides, the CDR3 is TGTGCCAGCAGCTTGATAGCGGGTACCGGGGAGCTGTTTTTT.